The 13 T cell receptor beta chains in this list originate from one sample, sequenced in a study of CD8+ T cells in alopecia areata. As to treatment: oral pan-JAK inhibitor, 5-10 mg twice daily. cDNA serving as the sequencing template came from extracted, reverse transcribed RNA. Profiling relied on immunoSEQ multiplex PCR, and the TCRdb table lists in-frame clones only, not all of them. The sample carries 150,000 to 200,000 clones, around three fifths recorded once. The source material was CD4+ T cells sorted from blood, sampled at week 24, from a patient treated with tofacitinib. The receptors were sampled from a human donor with alopecia areata.

The chain uses TRBV10-2 and TRBJ2-7, with TRBD2 identical over 8 bases. V trimming: 6 bases; J trimming: 2 bases; junction bases outside the gene matches: 9. The CDR3 has 15 amino acids. From germline, CDR1 is WSHSY and CDR2 SAAADI. Here the CDR3 DNA reads TGCGCCAGCAGGGGGGGAGCGGGGGTCACCTACGAGCAGTACTTC. Translated, it gives CASRGGAGVTYEQYF.

The CDR3 here is CASAPTLQETQYF. The CDR3, as DNA: TGTGCCAGCGCTCCGACACTCCAAGAGACCCAGTACTTC. The rearrangement joins TRBV25-1 to TRBJ2-5; D not resolved. Trimming pared 8 bases from V and 1 base from J, leaving 11 bases between. The germline CDR1 and CDR2 sequences are MGHDK and SYGVNS. The CDR3 runs to 13 residues.

As to this clone: Other DNA sequences in the same sample also yield this CDR3. The V call is TRBV29-1, the J call TRBJ1-1, with no clear D. Germline V gene sequence: CDR1 SQVTM, CDR2 ANQGSEA. V was pared by 4 bases and J by 0 bases, with 9 bases between. This CDR3 comprises 13 residues. CDR3 in amino acids: CSVVLRLNTEAFF. In DNA, the CDR3 is TGCAGCGTTGTCCTAAGGTTGAACACTGAAGCTTTCTTT.

This clone was recorded only once. The chain combines TRBV4-3 with TRBJ1-6; 7 nucleotides line up with TRBD1. Trimming removed 0 bases from V and 6 bases from J; junction bases left unmatched: 5. Germline CDR1 LGHNA, CDR2 YSLEER. CDR3 length equals 16 residues. DNA for the CDR3: TGCGCCAGCAGCCAAGATAGTACAGGGGTTAATTCACCCCTCCACTTT. Translation: CASSQDSTGVNSPLHF.

The genes are TRBV29-1 and TRBJ1-1; maybe TRBD1 (5 bases). The germline V gene encodes CDR1 SQVTM and CDR2 ANQGSEA. The CDR3 is made up of 14 amino acids. V was trimmed by 5 bases and J by 3 bases, leaving 16 bases between them. The CDR3: CSVSRDPLDTEAFF. Here the CDR3 DNA reads TGCAGCGTTTCCCGGGACCCCTTGGACACTGAAGCTTTCTTT.

The gene calls are TRBV18 and TRBJ2-5, with D maybe TRBD2 (6 bases). The CDR3 runs 17 residues. V lost 1 base, J lost 1 base, and 16 bases lay in between. CDR1 and CDR2 (germline): KGHSH, LQKENI. The CDR3 sequence: CASSPLGLAGFQETQYF. The CDR3 DNA reads as TGTGCCAGCTCACCACTTGGGCTGGCGGGATTCCAAGAGACCCAGTACTTC.

J is TRBJ2-7 and V is TRBV29-1; D tentatively fits TRBD1 or TRBD2 (5 bases each). The germline CDR1 and CDR2 sequences are SQVTM and ANQGSEA. Between the trimmed V and J ends, which lost 6 bases and 3 bases, there was a span of 15 bases. This CDR3 contains 13 residues. The CDR3 protein is CSVAGTGNYEQYF. The CDR3, as DNA: TGCAGCGTCGCCGGGACGGGAAACTACGAGCAGTACTTC.

The chain joins TRBV10-3 to TRBJ1-5; D may be TRBD1 (5 bases). The V and J ends lost 5 bases and 0 bases respectively, with 11 bases between them. Per the germline V gene, CDR1 is ENHRY and CDR2 is SYGVKD. This CDR3 has 15 amino acids. DNA for the CDR3: TGTGCCATCAGTAGAGGGGACCCTAGCAATCAGCCCCAGCATTTT. Amino acids: CAISRGDPSNQPQHF.

CDR3 sequence reads: CSVGQGKNNEQFF. In DNA form, the CDR3 reads TGCAGCGTTGGACAGGGGAAAAACAATGAGCAGTTCTTC. The chain couples TRBV29-1 to TRBJ2-1; 8 positions match TRBD1. This CDR3 has 13 residues. CDR1 SQVTM and CDR2 ANQGSEA come from the germline V gene. J gave up 5 bases and V 4 bases, and 4 bases lay outside the gene matches.

The chain couples TRBV5-6 to TRBJ2-5; D is unresolved. With 0 bases removed from V and 2 bases from J, the gap between germline ends came to 8 bases. Germline CDR1 SGHDT, CDR2 YYEEEE. This CDR3 has 14 amino acids. The CDR3 loop reads CASSLVHNQETQYF. The CDR3 DNA is TGTGCCAGCAGCTTGGTACACAATCAAGAGACCCAGTACTTC.

The V gene is TRBV4-2, the J gene TRBJ1-2; D remains unclear. Trimming took 4 bases from V and 3 from J, leaving 18 bases between them. The germline V gene encodes CDR1 LGHNA and CDR2 YNFKEQ. The CDR3 length is 16 residues. The CDR3 DNA reads TGTGCCAGCAGCCCCAGAAATGTGAGAGAATACTATGGCTACACCTTC. Its translation is CASSPRNVREYYGYTF.

V usage is TRBV19 and J usage is TRBJ1-5; D is perhaps TRBD1 (6 bases). The CDR3 runs 15 residues. V lost 5 bases, J lost 0 bases, and 11 bases lay in between. Germline V gives CDR1 LNHDA, CDR2 SQIVND (reference sequence). The CDR3 coding sequence is TGTGCCAGTAGTTGGGGACACCTTAGCAATCAGCCCCAGCATTTT. It yields the protein CASSWGHLSNQPQHF.

The chain is built from TRBV9 and TRBJ2-7; the D is unclear. The length of the CDR3 is 13 residues. Trimming removed 2 bases at V and 0 bases at J, with 6 bases between. From germline, CDR1 is SGDLS and CDR2 YYNGEE. The DNA of the CDR3 is TGTGCCAGCAGCGTTGGGTCCTCCTACGAGCAGTACTTC. Its protein is CASSVGSSYEQYF.